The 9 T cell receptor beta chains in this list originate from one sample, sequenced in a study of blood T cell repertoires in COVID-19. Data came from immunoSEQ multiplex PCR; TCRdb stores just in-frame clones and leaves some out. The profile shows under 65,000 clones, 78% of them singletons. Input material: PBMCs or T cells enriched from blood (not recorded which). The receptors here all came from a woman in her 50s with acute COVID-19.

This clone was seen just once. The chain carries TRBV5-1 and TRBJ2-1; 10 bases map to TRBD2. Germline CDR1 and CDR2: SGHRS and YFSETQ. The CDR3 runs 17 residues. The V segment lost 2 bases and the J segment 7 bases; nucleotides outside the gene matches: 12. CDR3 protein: CASSLSWTSGPLNEQFF. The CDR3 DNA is TGCGCCAGCAGCTTATCCTGGACTAGCGGACCTTTGAATGAGCAGTTCTTC.

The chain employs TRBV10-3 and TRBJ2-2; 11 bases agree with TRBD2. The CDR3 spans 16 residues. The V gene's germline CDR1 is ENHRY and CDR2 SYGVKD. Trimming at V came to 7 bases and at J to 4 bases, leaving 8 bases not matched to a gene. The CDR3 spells CAITSLAGVATGELFF. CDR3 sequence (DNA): TGTGCCATCACCTCACTAGCGGGGGTGGCCACCGGGGAGCTGTTTTTT.

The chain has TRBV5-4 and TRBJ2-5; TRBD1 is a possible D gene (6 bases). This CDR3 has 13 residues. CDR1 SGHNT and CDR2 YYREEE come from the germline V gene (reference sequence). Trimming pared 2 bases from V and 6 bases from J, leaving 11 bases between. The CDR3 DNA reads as TGTGCCAGCAGCTTTTGGGGGCGAAAGACCCAGTACTTC. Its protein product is CASSFWGRKTQYF.

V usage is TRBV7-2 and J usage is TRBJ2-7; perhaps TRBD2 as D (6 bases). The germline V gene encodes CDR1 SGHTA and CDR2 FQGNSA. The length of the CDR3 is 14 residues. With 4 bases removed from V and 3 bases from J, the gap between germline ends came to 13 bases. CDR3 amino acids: CASSSAGRGYEQYF. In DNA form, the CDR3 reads TGTGCCAGCAGCTCCGCCGGGCGGGGCTACGAGCAGTACTTC.

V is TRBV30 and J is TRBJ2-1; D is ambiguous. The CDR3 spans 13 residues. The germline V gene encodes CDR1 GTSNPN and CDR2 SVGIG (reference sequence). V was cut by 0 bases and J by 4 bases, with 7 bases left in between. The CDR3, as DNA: TGTGCCTGGAGTGTTGGCCCTTACAATGAGCAGTTCTTC. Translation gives CAWSVGPYNEQFF.

The CDR3 is CASSTWSGGLPEAFF. Written as DNA, the CDR3 is TGTGCCAGCAGTACCTGGTCAGGGGGCCTGCCTGAAGCTTTCTTT. J is TRBJ1-1 and V is TRBV11-3, with TRBD1 matching over 8 bases. The junction had 12 bases not matched to a gene; V was cut back by 6 bases and J by 6 bases. The CDR3 spans 15 residues. Looked up from germline, CDR1 is SGHNT and CDR2 is YENEEA.

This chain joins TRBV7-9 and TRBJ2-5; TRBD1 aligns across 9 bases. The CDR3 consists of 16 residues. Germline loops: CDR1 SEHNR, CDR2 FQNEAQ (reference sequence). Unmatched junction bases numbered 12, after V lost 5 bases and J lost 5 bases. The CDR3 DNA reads TGTGCCAGCAGCCCGACCGGGACAGGGTATTCGGAGACCCAGTACTTC. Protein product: CASSPTGTGYSETQYF. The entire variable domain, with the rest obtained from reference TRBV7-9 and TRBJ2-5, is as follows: DTGVSQNPRHKITKRGQNVTFRCDPISEHNRLYWYRQTLGQGPEFLTYFQNEAQLEKSRLLSDRFSAERPKGSFSTLEIQRTEQGDSAMYLCASSPTGTGYSETQYFGPGTRLLVL.

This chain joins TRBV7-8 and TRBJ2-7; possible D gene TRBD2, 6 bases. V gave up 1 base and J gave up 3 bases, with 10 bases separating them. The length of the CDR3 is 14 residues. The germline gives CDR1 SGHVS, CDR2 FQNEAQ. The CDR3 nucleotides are TGTGCCAGCAGCTTAGTGCGGGACCTCTACGAGCAGTACTTC. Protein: CASSLVRDLYEQYF.

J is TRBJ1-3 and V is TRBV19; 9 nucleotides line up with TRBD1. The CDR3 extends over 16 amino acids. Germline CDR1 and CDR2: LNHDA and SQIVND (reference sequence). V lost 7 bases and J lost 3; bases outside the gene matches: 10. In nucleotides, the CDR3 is TGTGCCAGTAATATTCCGGGACAGGGCGTTGGAAACACCATATATTTT. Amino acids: CASNIPGQGVGNTIYF.